Below, 27 T cell receptor beta chains from the same sample are listed, as sequenced in a study of beta chain features in type 1 diabetes. Every bit of the isolated RNA underwent reverse transcription, so sequencing read expressed TCRB transcripts. TCRdb's table, derived via immunoSEQ multiplex PCR, lists solely in-frame clones and lacks some. The sample gives around 710,000 clones, around 12% of which show up once; about 0.11% is in the top ten. Overall study findings and caveats: In every one of the four CD4+ subsets, TCRB CDR3s were moderately but significantly shorter in Type 1 diabetes patients.

Their recognized antigens are unknown. Material: naive CD4+ T cells from blood. These receptors were taken from a man aged 25 to 45 with type 1 diabetes.

The chain links TRBV20-1 to TRBJ2-7; no clear D. CDR1 is DFQATT, CDR2 SNEGSKA, per germline (reference sequence). The CDR3 length is 11 residues. V gave up 6 bases and J gave up 6 bases, with 12 bases separating them. The CDR3 loop is CSARRPSEQYF. CDR3 DNA: TGCAGTGCCAGGCGCCCCAGCGAGCAGTACTTC.

This clone has a handful of counts. J is TRBJ1-2 and V is TRBV29-1; no firm D call. V was trimmed by 1 base and J by 5 bases, leaving 11 bases between them. Germline CDR1 SQVTM, CDR2 ANQGSEA. The CDR3 has 13 residues. The CDR3 protein is CSVEGNWRYGYTF. The CDR3 region has the DNA TGCAGCGTTGAAGGGAATTGGCGATATGGCTACACCTTC.

The V and J genes are TRBV10-3 and TRBJ2-5; the D is unclear. V was trimmed by 2 bases and J by 0 bases, leaving 10 bases between them. Germline V lookup: CDR1 ENHRY, CDR2 SYGVKD. This CDR3 contains 15 residues. As DNA, the CDR3 is TGTGCCATCAGTGAGGGTAGGGCAGACCAAGAGACCCAGTACTTC. Amino acid sequence: CAISEGRADQETQYF.

This clone was picked up a small number of times. This sequence joins TRBV2 and TRBJ2-1; 10 bases match TRBD2. V lost 6 bases, J lost 4 bases, and 9 bases stayed unmatched. Germline CDR1 reads SNHLY; CDR2 reads FYNNEI. The CDR3 length is 16 residues. The CDR3, as DNA: TGTGCCAGCAGGGAGGTAGCGGGGGGATCGTACAATGAGCAGTTCTTC. Translating gives CASREVAGGSYNEQFF.

This clone was seen more than once but under ten times. This chain joins TRBV29-1 and TRBJ1-1, with unresolved D. This CDR3 has 11 residues. V was shortened by 4 bases and J by 5 bases, with 8 bases between the two germline ends. Germline V gene sequence: CDR1 SQVTM, CDR2 ANQGSEA. Here the CDR3 DNA reads TGCAGCGTTGGGGTAGGGACTGAAGCTTTCTTT. Translation: CSVGVGTEAFF.

The chain's CDR3 is CASTRGEKLFF. The CDR3 DNA is TGTGCCAGCACCCGGGGCGAAAAACTGTTTTTT. The gene calls are TRBV7-9 and TRBJ1-4, with a weak D call TRBD1 (5 bases). The CDR3 has 11 residues. CDR1 and CDR2 from the germline V gene are SEHNR and FQNEAQ (reference sequence). Deletions cut 7 bases from V and 8 bases from J, with 8 bases between. Together with reference TRBV7-9 and TRBJ1-4, the CDR3 gives the full variable domain: DTGVSQNPRHKITKRGQNVTFRCDPISEHNRLYWYRQTLGQGPEFLTYFQNEAQLEKSRLLSDRFSAERPKGSFSTLEIQRTEQGDSAMYLCASTRGEKLFFGSGTQLSVL.

The chain carries TRBV28 and TRBJ2-3; 7 bases line up with TRBD1. The CDR3 length is 15 residues. Germline V CDR1 and CDR2: MDHEN, SYDVKM. J lost 1 base, V lost 7 bases, and 8 bases had no gene match. CDR3 DNA: TGTGCCAGCAACTTGGGGACAGCGGGCACAGATACGCAGTATTTT. Its translation is CASNLGTAGTDTQYF.

CDR3 residues: CASSPRTGSTGELFF. The DNA for the CDR3 is TGTGCCAGCAGTCCTCGGACAGGGAGCACCGGGGAGCTGTTTTTT. V is TRBV6-1 and J is TRBJ2-2; TRBD1 aligns across 8 bases. The junction had 6 bases not matched to a gene; V was cut back by 5 bases and J by 4 bases. The CDR3 is 15 amino acids. Germline CDR1 reads MNHNS; CDR2 reads SASEGT.

V gene TRBV5-6 combines with J gene TRBJ2-3; D may be TRBD2 (5 bases). CDR3 length: 13 residues. V dropped 4 bases and J dropped 2 bases, with 8 bases sitting between them. CDR1 and CDR2 from the germline V gene are SGHDT and YYEEEE. CDR3 residues: CASSHRDTDTQYF. The CDR3 region has the DNA TGTGCCAGCAGCCACCGGGACACAGATACGCAGTATTTT.

This clone appeared a few times. This rearrangement joins TRBV7-9 to TRBJ2-7; either TRBD1 or TRBD2 may fit D (6 bases each). CDR3 size: 16 residues. The ends were cut back, 5 bases at V and 2 bases at J, with 19 bases in the middle. Looked up from germline, CDR1 is SEHNR and CDR2 is FQNEAQ (reference sequence). The CDR3 DNA sequence: TGTGCCAGCAGCCCCGTGGGGGGCGAAGCTACCTACGAGCAGTACTTC. Translating it yields CASSPVGGEATYEQYF.

This clone was found a few times. This chain links TRBV14 with TRBJ1-4; 8 nucleotides line up with TRBD1. Germline loops: CDR1 SGHDN, CDR2 FVKESK. After removal of 2 bases from V and 3 bases from J, the junction contained 2 bases not matched to a gene. This CDR3 region has 15 residues. CDR3 coding DNA: TGTGCCAGCAGCCAAAACAGGGGGTCTAATGAAAAACTGTTTTTT. Protein product: CASSQNRGSNEKLFF.

The sample holds a few counts of this clone. The chain joins TRBV7-2 to TRBJ2-7, with D maybe TRBD2 (5 bases). The germline V and J ends were trimmed by 1 base and 3 bases, with 7 bases remaining between them. The CDR3 is made up of 13 amino acids. Germline CDR1 reads SGHTA; CDR2 reads FQGNSA. CDR3 sequence: CASSLVGDYEQYF. CDR3 sequence (DNA): TGTGCCAGCAGCTTAGTGGGAGACTACGAGCAGTACTTC.

This clone has a handful of counts. The chain is built from TRBV9 and TRBJ2-7; 7 bases are shared with TRBD1. Germline-derived CDR1 and CDR2 are SGDLS and YYNGEE. The CDR3 has 14 amino acids. The V gene end was trimmed by 3 bases and the J gene end by 6 bases; junction bases not matched to a gene: 9. The CDR3 DNA is TGTGCCAGCAGCGCGAGTACAGGGGTCTCCGAGCAGTACTTC. Translated: CASSASTGVSEQYF.

The V call is TRBV5-1, the J call TRBJ2-3, with TRBD2 matching over 8 bases. J lost 7 bases, V lost 0 bases, and 7 bases had no gene match. The CDR3 loop spans 15 amino acids. Germline CDR1 SGHRS, CDR2 YFSETQ. CDR3 sequence (DNA): TGCGCCAGCAGCTTGGCCGGGACTAGTCAGAATACGCAGTATTTT. Protein: CASSLAGTSQNTQYF.

This chain joins TRBV7-9 and TRBJ1-2; tentatively, D is TRBD1 (5 bases). CDR1 and CDR2 (germline): SEHNR, FQNEAQ (reference sequence). The CDR3 is made up of 16 amino acids. The V and J ends lost 0 bases and 4 bases respectively, with 15 bases between them. The CDR3 loop is CASSLALTERSYGYTF. CDR3 in DNA: TGTGCCAGCAGCTTAGCGTTGACAGAGAGGTCCTATGGCTACACCTTC.

The rearrangement links TRBV6-1 to TRBJ1-3; no clear D. This CDR3 has 14 residues. Germline CDR1 MNHNS, CDR2 SASEGT. Trimming shortened V by 6 bases and J by 3 bases, and 12 bases separated the two germline ends. As DNA, the CDR3 is TGTGCCAGCAGCGACCGCAGCTATGGAAACACCATATATTTT. Translating gives CASSDRSYGNTIYF.

The chain carries TRBV2 and TRBJ2-2; D gene ambiguous. Trimming pared 7 bases from V and 4 bases from J, leaving 10 bases between. The germline CDR1 and CDR2 sequences are SNHLY and FYNNEI. The CDR3 runs to 13 residues. The CDR3 loop reads CASKQSVTGELFF. In DNA form, the CDR3 reads TGTGCCAGCAAACAGTCAGTCACCGGGGAGCTGTTTTTT.

The chain employs TRBV25-1 and TRBJ1-4, with 8 bases matching TRBD1. The germline V gene has CDR1 MGHDK and CDR2 SYGVNS. The CDR3 has 15 residues. Losses at the gene ends were 1 base for V and 4 bases for J; bases not matched to a gene: 2. CDR3 sequence reads: CASSESGGHNEKLFF. In nucleotides, the CDR3 is TGTGCCAGCAGTGAATCAGGGGGCCATAATGAAAAACTGTTTTTT.

J is TRBJ2-2 and V is TRBV28; D may match TRBD1 or TRBD2 (6 bases each). Between the trimmed V and J ends, which lost 8 bases and 5 bases, there was a span of 18 bases. Germline CDR1 MDHEN, CDR2 SYDVKM. The CDR3 is 15 residues long. The CDR3 reads CASLSGGVGTGELFF. CDR3 nucleotides: TGTGCCAGCCTATCCGGGGGCGTAGGGACCGGGGAGCTGTTTTTT. The full variable domain, in which reference TRBV28 and TRBJ2-2 provide the parts outside the CDR3, is DVKVTQSSRYLVKRTGEKVFLECVQDMDHENMFWYRQDPGLGLRLIYFSYDVKMKEKGDIPEGYSVSREKKERFSLILESASTNQTSMYLCASLSGGVGTGELFFGEGSRLTVL.

The V and J genes are TRBV30 and TRBJ1-6; no clear D gene. V was cut by 8 bases and J by 1 base, with 9 bases left in between. The CDR3 totals 13 residues. Per the germline V gene, CDR1 is GTSNPN and CDR2 is SVGIG (reference sequence). CDR3 in amino acids: CAGAGSYNSPLHF. In DNA, the CDR3 is TGTGCCGGAGCTGGATCCTATAATTCACCCCTCCACTTT.

Only one count was recorded for this clone. The chain employs TRBV4-2 and TRBJ2-5, with 8 nucleotides matching TRBD2. Germline CDR1 reads LGHNA; CDR2 reads YNFKEQ. The CDR3 extends over 18 amino acids. V gave up 0 bases and J gave up 1 base; unmatched junction bases: 10. CDR3 region: CASSQDRLAGGFQETQYF. Written as DNA, the CDR3 is TGTGCCAGCAGCCAAGATCGGTTGGCGGGGGGATTCCAAGAGACCCAGTACTTC.

As to this clone: The sample holds other DNA sequences that translate to the same CDR3. The gene calls are TRBV5-1 and TRBJ1-1; 8 bases fit TRBD1. The CDR3 is 14 amino acids. Germline values: CDR1 SGHRS, CDR2 YFSETQ. The junction had 6 bases not matched to a gene; V was cut back by 4 bases and J by 4 bases. This CDR3 reads CASSPGQGGTEAFF. The CDR3 DNA is TGCGCCAGCAGCCCCGGACAGGGAGGCACTGAAGCTTTCTTT.

The V and J genes are TRBV25-1 and TRBJ2-6; D gene unclear. V lost 4 bases, J lost 0 bases, and 10 bases lay in between. Per germline, CDR1 MGHDK and CDR2 SYGVNS. The CDR3 contains 16 residues. The CDR3 nucleotides read TGTGCCAGCAGTGGGGAACACTCCTCTGGGGCCAACGTCCTGACTTTC. It specifies CASSGEHSSGANVLTF.

This clone was counted ten times or more. This sequence joins TRBV7-2 and TRBJ2-5, with D possibly being TRBD1 or TRBD2 (5 bases each). Germline values: CDR1 SGHTA, CDR2 FQGNSA. The CDR3 consists of 17 residues. The germline V and J ends were trimmed by 0 bases and 5 bases, with 19 bases remaining between them. This CDR3 reads CASSLAVSGPRIETQYF. The CDR3 DNA sequence: TGTGCCAGCAGCTTAGCGGTTTCGGGACCAAGGATTGAGACCCAGTACTTC.

This chain links TRBV5-1 with TRBJ2-7; D might be TRBD2 (5 bases). Germline V lookup: CDR1 SGHRS, CDR2 YFSETQ. V shed 1 base and J shed 2 bases, with 10 bases lying between them. The CDR3 runs 14 residues. CDR3 DNA sequence: TGCGCCAGCAGCTTGTCCGAGGGCCCCTACGAGCAGTACTTC. Protein product: CASSLSEGPYEQYF.

This clone was found a few times. Other DNA sequences from this sample encode an identical CDR3 as well. The chain recombines TRBV28 with TRBJ1-2, with D perhaps TRBD1 (5 bases). Looked up from germline, CDR1 is MDHEN and CDR2 is SYDVKM. There are 13 residues in the CDR3. V lost 6 bases to trimming and J lost 8 bases, with 16 bases between them. CDR3 sequence: CASSPGQGLGYTF. In nucleotides, the CDR3 is TGTGCCAGCAGCCCCGGGCAGGGCTTAGGCTACACCTTC.

In its sample, this clone was seen a few times. The chain combines TRBV6-5 with TRBJ2-5; D is possibly TRBD1 or TRBD2 (5 bases each). The V gene's germline CDR1 is MNHEY and CDR2 SVGAGI. V was cut by 5 bases and J by 5 bases, with 9 bases left in between. The CDR3 has 12 amino acids. The CDR3 loop is CASSPGAETQYF. The CDR3, as DNA: TGTGCCAGCAGTCCCGGGGCTGAGACCCAGTACTTC.